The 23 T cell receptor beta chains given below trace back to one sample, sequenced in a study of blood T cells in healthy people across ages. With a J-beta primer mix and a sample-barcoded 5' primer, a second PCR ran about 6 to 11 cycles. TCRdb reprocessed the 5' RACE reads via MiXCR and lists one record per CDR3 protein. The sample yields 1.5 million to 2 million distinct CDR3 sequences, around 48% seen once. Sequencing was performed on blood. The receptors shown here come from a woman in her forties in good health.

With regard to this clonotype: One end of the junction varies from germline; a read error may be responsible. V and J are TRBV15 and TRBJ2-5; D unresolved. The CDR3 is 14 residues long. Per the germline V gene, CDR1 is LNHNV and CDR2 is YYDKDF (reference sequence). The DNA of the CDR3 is TGTGCCACCAGCAGAACGGCAGTTCAAGAGGCCCAGTACTTC. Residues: CATSRTAVQEAQYF.

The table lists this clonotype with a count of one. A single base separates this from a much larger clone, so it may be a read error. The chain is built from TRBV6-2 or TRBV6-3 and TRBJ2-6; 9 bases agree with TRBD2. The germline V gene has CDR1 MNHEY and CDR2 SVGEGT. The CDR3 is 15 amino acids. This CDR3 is CASSAGSSGASVLTF. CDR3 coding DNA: TGTGCCAGCAGCGCAGGGTCTAGCGGGGCCAGCGTCCTGACTTTC.

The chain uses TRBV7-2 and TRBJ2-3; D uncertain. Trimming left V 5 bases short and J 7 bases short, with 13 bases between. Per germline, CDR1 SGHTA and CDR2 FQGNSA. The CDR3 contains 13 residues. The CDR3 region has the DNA TGTGCCAGCAGCCTCCCGCTCGGCAATACGCAGTATTTT. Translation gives CASSLPLGNTQYF.

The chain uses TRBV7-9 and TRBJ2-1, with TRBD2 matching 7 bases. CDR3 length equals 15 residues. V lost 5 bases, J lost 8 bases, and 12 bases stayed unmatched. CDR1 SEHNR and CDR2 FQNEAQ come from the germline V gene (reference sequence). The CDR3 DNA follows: TGTGCCAGCAGCCCGTTAGGGACTAAGGTTGATGAGCAGTTCTTC. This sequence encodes CASSPLGTKVDEQFF.

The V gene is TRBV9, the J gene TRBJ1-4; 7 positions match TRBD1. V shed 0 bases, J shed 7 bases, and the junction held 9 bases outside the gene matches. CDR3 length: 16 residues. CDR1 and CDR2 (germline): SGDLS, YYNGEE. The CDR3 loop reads CASSVDVGGGGEKLFF. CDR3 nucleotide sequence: TGTGCCAGCAGCGTAGATGTTGGAGGGGGCGGTGAAAAACTGTTTTTT.

CDR3 sequence: CASSPYVSTRTQYF. The CDR3 DNA sequence: TGTGCCAGCAGCCCCTATGTATCGACCCGGACCCAGTACTTC. The chain couples TRBV6-5 to TRBJ2-5; D is unclear. V dropped 6 bases and J dropped 7 bases, with 18 bases sitting between them. The germline CDR1 and CDR2 sequences are MNHEY and SVGAGI. The CDR3 sequence is 14 residues long.

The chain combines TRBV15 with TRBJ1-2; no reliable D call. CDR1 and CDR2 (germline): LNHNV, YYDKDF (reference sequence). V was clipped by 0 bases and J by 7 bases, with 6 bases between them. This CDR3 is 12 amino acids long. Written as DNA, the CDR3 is TGTGCCACCAGCAGAGATCAGGCTGGCTACACCTTC. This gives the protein CATSRDQAGYTF.

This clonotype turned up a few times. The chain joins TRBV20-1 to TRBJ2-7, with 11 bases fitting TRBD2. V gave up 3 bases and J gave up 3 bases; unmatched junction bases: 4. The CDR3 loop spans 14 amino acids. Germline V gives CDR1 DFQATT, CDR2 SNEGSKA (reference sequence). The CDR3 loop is CSASKTSGGYEQYF. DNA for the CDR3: TGCAGTGCTAGCAAAACTAGCGGGGGCTACGAGCAGTACTTC.

The CDR3 DNA follows: TGCAGCGTTTTCCGGACAACTGAAGCTTTCTTT. Translated, it gives CSVFRTTEAFF. This chain uses TRBV29-1 with TRBJ1-1; possibly TRBD1 for D (5 bases). With 5 bases removed from V and 5 bases from J, the gap between germline ends came to 9 bases. Germline V gene sequence: CDR1 SQVTM, CDR2 ANQGSEA. This CDR3 spans 11 amino acids.

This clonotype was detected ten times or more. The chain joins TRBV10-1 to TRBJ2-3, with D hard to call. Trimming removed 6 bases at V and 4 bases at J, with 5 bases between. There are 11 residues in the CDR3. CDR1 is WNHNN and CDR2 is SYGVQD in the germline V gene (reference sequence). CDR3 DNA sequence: TGCGCCAGCAGCGGAGCAGATACGCAGTATTTT. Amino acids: CASSGADTQYF.

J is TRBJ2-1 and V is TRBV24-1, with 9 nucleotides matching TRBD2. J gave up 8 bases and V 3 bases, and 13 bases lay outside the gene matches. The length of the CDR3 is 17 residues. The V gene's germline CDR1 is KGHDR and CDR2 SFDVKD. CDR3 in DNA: TGTGCCACCAGTGATACCGGGGGCGGGGGGGCCAAGGATGAGCAGTTCTTC. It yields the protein CATSDTGGGGAKDEQFF.

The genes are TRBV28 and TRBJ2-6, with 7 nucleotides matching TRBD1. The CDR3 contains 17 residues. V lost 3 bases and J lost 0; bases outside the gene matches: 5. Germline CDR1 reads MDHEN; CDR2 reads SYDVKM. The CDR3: CASSFPTGYSGANVLTF. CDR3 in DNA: TGTGCCAGCAGTTTTCCGACAGGGTACTCTGGGGCCAACGTCCTGACTTTC.

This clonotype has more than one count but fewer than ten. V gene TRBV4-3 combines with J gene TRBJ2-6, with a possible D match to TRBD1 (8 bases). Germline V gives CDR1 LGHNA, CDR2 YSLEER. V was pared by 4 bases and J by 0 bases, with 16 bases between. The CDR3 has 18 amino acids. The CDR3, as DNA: TGCGCCAGCAGCCTCTACAGGGGGGGCAGCTCTGGGGCCAACGTCCTGACTTTC. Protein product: CASSLYRGGSSGANVLTF.

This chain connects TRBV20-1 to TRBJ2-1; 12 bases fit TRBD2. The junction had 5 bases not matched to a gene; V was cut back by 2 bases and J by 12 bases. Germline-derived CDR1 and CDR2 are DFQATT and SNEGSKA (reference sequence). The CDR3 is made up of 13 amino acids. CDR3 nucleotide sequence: TGCAGTGCTAGACTAGCGGGGGGGTTGTCGCAGTTCTTC. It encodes CSARLAGGLSQFF.

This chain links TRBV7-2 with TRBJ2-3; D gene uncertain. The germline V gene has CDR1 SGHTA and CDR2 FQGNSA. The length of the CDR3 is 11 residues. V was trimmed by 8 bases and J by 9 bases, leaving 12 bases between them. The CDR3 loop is CASGTQATQYF. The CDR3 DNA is TGTGCCAGCGGCACTCAGGCCACGCAGTATTTT.

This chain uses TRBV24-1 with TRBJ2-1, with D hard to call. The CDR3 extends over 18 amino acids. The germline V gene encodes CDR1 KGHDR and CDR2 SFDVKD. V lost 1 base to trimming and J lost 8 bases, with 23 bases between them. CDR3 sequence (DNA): TGTGCCACCAGTGATTTTGAGGACGGGCCATGGATGACGGATGAGCAGTTCTTC. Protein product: CATSDFEDGPWMTDEQFF.

Written as DNA, the CDR3 is TGTGCCAGCAGTTTTAGAAACTGGTCGCTAGGACAGGTGCCTTATAGCAATCAGCCCCAGCATTTT. Residues: CASSFRNWSLGQVPYSNQPQHF. J is TRBJ1-5 and V is TRBV27, with 7 nucleotides matching TRBD1. V was pared by 3 bases and J by 0 bases, with 23 bases of the junction left unmatched. Looked up from germline, CDR1 is MNHEY and CDR2 is SMNVEV (reference sequence). This CDR3 spans 22 amino acids.

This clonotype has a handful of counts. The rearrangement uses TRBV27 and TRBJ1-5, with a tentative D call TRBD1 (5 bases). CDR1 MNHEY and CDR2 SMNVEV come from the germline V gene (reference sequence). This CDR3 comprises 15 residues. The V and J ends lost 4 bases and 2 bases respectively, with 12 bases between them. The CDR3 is CASSSPDSGNQPQHF. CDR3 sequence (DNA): TGTGCCAGCAGTTCCCCAGACAGTGGCAATCAGCCCCAGCATTTT.

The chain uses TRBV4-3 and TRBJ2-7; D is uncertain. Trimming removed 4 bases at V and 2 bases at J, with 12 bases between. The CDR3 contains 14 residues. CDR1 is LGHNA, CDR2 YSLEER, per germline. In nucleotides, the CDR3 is TGCGCCAGCAGCCCGGGTCGGTTGACCTACGAGCAGTACTTC. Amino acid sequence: CASSPGRLTYEQYF.

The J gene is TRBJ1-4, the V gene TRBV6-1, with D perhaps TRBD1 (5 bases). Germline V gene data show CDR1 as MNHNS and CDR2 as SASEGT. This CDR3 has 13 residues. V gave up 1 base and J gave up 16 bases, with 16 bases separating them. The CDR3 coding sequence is TGTGCCAGCAGTGAAGAGGGGTTAGGAAAGGCGTTTTTT. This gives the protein CASSEEGLGKAFF.

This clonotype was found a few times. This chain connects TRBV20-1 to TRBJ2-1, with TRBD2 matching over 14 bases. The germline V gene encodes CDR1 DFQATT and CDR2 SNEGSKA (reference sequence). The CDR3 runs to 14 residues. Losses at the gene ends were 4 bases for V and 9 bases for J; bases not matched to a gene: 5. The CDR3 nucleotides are TGCAGTGCTATGGCCGGGACTAGCGGGGGTGAGCAGTTCTTC. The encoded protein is CSAMAGTSGGEQFF.

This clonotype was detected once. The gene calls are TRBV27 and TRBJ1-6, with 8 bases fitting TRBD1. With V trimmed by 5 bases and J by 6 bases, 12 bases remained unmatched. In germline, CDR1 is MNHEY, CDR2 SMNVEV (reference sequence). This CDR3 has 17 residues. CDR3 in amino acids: CASSATPRDRPNSPLHF. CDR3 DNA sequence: TGTGCCAGCAGTGCCACCCCCAGGGACAGGCCTAATTCACCCCTCCACTTT.

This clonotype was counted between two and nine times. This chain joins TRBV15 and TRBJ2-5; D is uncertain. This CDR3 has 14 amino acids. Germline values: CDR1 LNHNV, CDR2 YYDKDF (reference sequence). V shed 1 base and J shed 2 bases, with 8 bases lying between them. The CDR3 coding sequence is TGTGCCACCAGCAGAGCTCCCCCACAAGAGACCCAGTACTTC. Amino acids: CATSRAPPQETQYF.